Listed here are 30 T cell receptor beta chains from one sample, sequenced in a study of blood T cell repertoires in COVID-19. Sequenced by immunoSEQ multiplex PCR; TCRdb stores in-frame clones only, minus some. The profile shows 200,000 to 250,000 clones, around 90% of them singletons. Sequenced material: PBMCs or T cells enriched from blood (not recorded which). These receptor sequences come from a man between 25 and 39 years old who had recovered from COVID-19.

This clone was counted only a few times. The CDR3 loop is CASSYLGNEAFF. CDR3 sequence (DNA): TGTGCCAGCAGTTACTTGGGCAATGAAGCTTTCTTT. The rearrangement links TRBV6-2 or TRBV6-3 to TRBJ1-1; D unclear. CDR3 length: 12 residues. CDR1 and CDR2 from the germline V gene are MNHEY and SVGEGT. Trimming left V 1 base short and J 7 bases short, with 7 bases between.

J is TRBJ1-1 and V is TRBV29-1; the D gene is possibly TRBD1 (6 bases). Germline-derived CDR1 and CDR2 are SQVTM and ANQGSEA. Trimming removed 1 base at V and 5 bases at J, with 17 bases between. The CDR3 has 15 amino acids. CDR3 nucleotide sequence: TGCAGCGTTGAAGCCCAGACAGGACCAGAAACTGAAGCTTTCTTT. This gives the protein CSVEAQTGPETEAFF.

The chain carries TRBV2 and TRBJ2-5; 8 bases are shared with TRBD1. Germline V gives CDR1 SNHLY, CDR2 FYNNEI. The CDR3 sequence is 16 residues long. J lost 4 bases, V lost 6 bases, and 13 bases had no gene match. The CDR3 region is CASSVDRDLTGETQYF. In nucleotides, the CDR3 is TGTGCCAGCAGCGTGGACAGGGACCTAACGGGAGAGACCCAGTACTTC.

This clone was detected only a few times. The rearrangement joins TRBV7-3 to TRBJ2-7; 8 bases are a match to TRBD1. Losses at the gene ends were 1 base for V and 4 bases for J; bases not matched to a gene: 6. Germline V lookup: CDR1 SGHTA, CDR2 FQGTGA. The CDR3 totals 15 residues. The CDR3 protein is CASSLSGQGGYEQYF. In DNA, the CDR3 is TGTGCCAGCAGCTTAAGCGGACAGGGAGGATACGAGCAGTACTTC.

In this sample, this clone turned up a few times. The chain has TRBV9 and TRBJ1-1; 7 positions match TRBD1. V lost 3 bases to trimming and J lost 6 bases; unmatched junction nucleotides: 5. The CDR3 is 13 amino acids. Germline loops: CDR1 SGDLS, CDR2 YYNGEE. The CDR3, as DNA: TGTGCCAGCAGCGCCACAGGGGTGGCTGAAGCTTTCTTT. The encoded protein is CASSATGVAEAFF.

The rearrangement links TRBV4-1 to TRBJ1-3; TRBD1 agrees at 7 bases. CDR1 and CDR2 from the germline V gene are MGHRA and YSYEKL. After removal of 0 bases from V and 4 bases from J, the junction contained 12 bases not matched to a gene. The CDR3 is made up of 18 amino acids. The CDR3 DNA sequence: TGCGCCAGCAGCCAAGAACGGACAGGCGCGTTAAGCGGAAACACCATATATTTT. Translating gives CASSQERTGALSGNTIYF.

This clone has more than one count but fewer than ten. This chain joins TRBV10-3 and TRBJ2-1, with a tentative D call TRBD2 (5 bases). Per germline, CDR1 ENHRY and CDR2 SYGVKD. This CDR3 contains 15 residues. Trimming cost V 6 bases and J 8 bases, with 20 bases left between them. The chain's CDR3 is CAIRTTRGMRDEQFF. For the CDR3, the DNA is TGTGCCATCAGAACTACACGGGGTATGCGGGATGAGCAGTTCTTC.

The chain has TRBV30 and TRBJ1-5, with D possibly TRBD1 on 5 matching bases. This CDR3 is 14 amino acids long. Per the germline V gene, CDR1 is GTSNPN and CDR2 is SVGIG (reference sequence). V was shortened by 0 bases and J by 4 bases, with 10 bases between the two germline ends. CDR3 region: CAWSVLDKNQPQHF. The CDR3 bases are TGTGCCTGGAGTGTACTGGACAAGAATCAGCCCCAGCATTTT.

This clone appeared a single time. This sequence joins TRBV6-4 and TRBJ2-1, with no clear D. Germline V lookup: CDR1 MRHNA, CDR2 SNTAGT. The V end lost 0 bases, the J end lost 0 bases, and 9 bases lay between the germline ends. This CDR3 contains 16 residues. DNA of the CDR3: TGTGCCAGCAGTGACTCGATCGTGAGCTCCTACAATGAGCAGTTCTTC. It encodes CASSDSIVSSYNEQFF.

V and J are TRBV4-3 and TRBJ2-3, with no clear D. The germline gives CDR1 LGHNA, CDR2 YSLEER. Trimming removed 2 bases from V and 8 bases from J, with 11 bases in between. The CDR3 sequence is 13 residues long. CDR3 sequence: CASSQYPRSTQYF. CDR3 DNA sequence: TGCGCCAGCAGCCAATACCCGCGGTCTACGCAGTATTTT.

J is TRBJ2-1 and V is TRBV29-1; 11 bases map to TRBD2. This CDR3 is built from 15 residues. Germline V gene data show CDR1 as SQVTM and CDR2 as ANQGSEA. V gave up 4 bases and J gave up 4 bases; unmatched junction bases: 6. Here the CDR3 DNA reads TGCAGCGTTGCAGGGACTAGCGGAATATACAATGAGCAGTTCTTC. It yields the protein CSVAGTSGIYNEQFF.

This clone was recorded only once. CDR3 protein: CASSLVLGTGYGYTF. The CDR3 coding sequence is TGTGCCAGCAGCTTAGTGTTGGGGACAGGCTATGGCTACACCTTC. This sequence joins TRBV11-2 and TRBJ1-2; 8 bases are shared with TRBD1. From germline, CDR1 is SGHAT and CDR2 FQNNGV. The CDR3 totals 15 residues. V gave up 1 base and J gave up 4 bases; unmatched junction bases: 5.

The genes are TRBV13 and TRBJ2-5, with unresolved D. V was trimmed by 0 bases and J by 0 bases, leaving 8 bases between them. Germline V CDR1 and CDR2: PRHDT, FYEKMQ (reference sequence). CDR3 length: 15 residues. CDR3 loop: CASSLGAGHQETQYF. As DNA, the CDR3 is TGTGCCAGCAGCTTAGGGGCAGGTCACCAAGAGACCCAGTACTTC.

The rearrangement uses TRBV7-2 and TRBJ2-5; D might be TRBD1 (5 bases). Trimming removed 3 bases from V and 4 bases from J, with 12 bases in between. The germline gives CDR1 SGHTA, CDR2 FQGNSA. The CDR3 is 14 residues long. The CDR3 nucleotides read TGTGCCAGCAGCTTCAGGGAAGGGGCAGAGACCCAGTACTTC. Protein: CASSFREGAETQYF.

This clone is a singleton in its sample. The chain combines TRBV28 with TRBJ2-1, with TRBD2 matching 13 bases. Germline CDR1 and CDR2: MDHEN and SYDVKM. The trim removed 4 bases at V and 7 bases at J, leaving 10 bases unmatched. This CDR3 is built from 17 residues. DNA for the CDR3: TGTGCCAGCAGTTCCGGGGAGGGGACTAGCGGGGTGAATGAGCAGTTCTTC. Translating it yields CASSSGEGTSGVNEQFF. Variable domain in full (rest from reference TRBV28 and TRBJ2-1): DVKVTQSSRYLVKRTGEKVFLECVQDMDHENMFWYRQDPGLGLRLIYFSYDVKMKEKGDIPEGYSVSREKKERFSLILESASTNQTSMYLCASSSGEGTSGVNEQFFGPGTRLTVL.

This chain links TRBV4-2 with TRBJ2-7; D is unclear. CDR3 length equals 15 residues. V was trimmed by 1 base and J by 0 bases, leaving 10 bases between them. The V gene's germline CDR1 is LGHNA and CDR2 YNFKEQ. CDR3 region: CASSQAELSSYEQYF. CDR3 DNA: TGTGCCAGCAGCCAAGCTGAGTTAAGCTCCTACGAGCAGTACTTC.

The chain recombines TRBV4-1 with TRBJ2-2; TRBD1 might be the D (5 bases). CDR3 size: 15 residues. Trimming took off 4 bases at V and 7 bases at J, with 16 bases between the two ends. From germline, CDR1 is MGHRA and CDR2 YSYEKL. CDR3 in amino acids: CASSPSTDNGGELFF. CDR3 nucleotides: TGCGCCAGCAGCCCCTCGACAGATAACGGCGGGGAGCTGTTTTTT.

The rearrangement uses TRBV7-8 and TRBJ1-2; D not certain. V was pared by 5 bases and J by 8 bases, with 12 bases between. Germline loops: CDR1 SGHVS, CDR2 FQNEAQ. The CDR3 is made up of 12 amino acids. The DNA for the CDR3 is TGTGCCAGCAGCCCGCCTTCTAGCGGCTACACCTTC. Translated, it gives CASSPPSSGYTF.

The chain combines TRBV7-8 with TRBJ1-1, with D unresolved. This CDR3 has 12 amino acids. CDR1 is SGHVS, CDR2 FQNEAQ, per germline. V dropped 5 bases and J dropped 5 bases, with 9 bases sitting between them. The CDR3 loop is CASSLRRTEAFF. Here the CDR3 DNA reads TGTGCCAGCAGCCTCAGGCGAACTGAAGCTTTCTTT.

This clone is a singleton in its sample. The rearrangement uses TRBV3-1 (or the pseudogene TRBV3-2) and TRBJ1-3; D remains unclear. Trimming removed 0 bases at V and 0 bases at J, with 12 bases between. Per the germline V gene, CDR1 is LGHDT and CDR2 is YNNKEL (reference sequence). The CDR3 covers 17 residues. This chain's CDR3 is CASSQDPLGYSGNTIYF. For the CDR3, the DNA is TGTGCCAGCAGCCAAGATCCGTTGGGCTACTCTGGAAACACCATATATTTT.

The V and J genes are TRBV6-5 and TRBJ2-1, with 9 bases identical to TRBD1. V shed 8 bases, J shed 7 bases, and the junction held 9 bases outside the gene matches. The germline V gene encodes CDR1 MNHEY and CDR2 SVGAGI. This CDR3 comprises 14 residues. The CDR3 DNA follows: TGTGCCAGCCACCCGGGACAGGGTCGGAATGAGCAGTTCTTC. It translates to CASHPGQGRNEQFF.

This clone was picked up one time. This chain links TRBV28 with TRBJ1-2, with 8 bases matching TRBD1. This CDR3 has 14 residues. V lost 6 bases, J lost 13 bases, and 16 bases stayed unmatched. Germline assignment: CDR1 MDHEN and CDR2 SYDVKM. The CDR3 sequence is CASSDPGTGTIVTF. The CDR3, as DNA: TGTGCCAGCAGCGATCCCGGGACAGGCACTATCGTCACCTTC.

On this clone: One end of the junction fails to match germline, which may point to a read error. The chain recombines TRBV6-5 with TRBJ1-4; 7 bases are a match to TRBD1. The CDR3 contains 14 residues. CDR1 is MNHEY and CDR2 is SVGAGI in the germline V gene. The CDR3 is CARSYGQVGAKLFF. The DNA of the CDR3 is TGTGCCCGCAGTTACGGACAGGTCGGGGCAAAACTGTTTTTT.

The V call is TRBV19, the J call TRBJ2-1; 9 bases align to TRBD2. V shed 7 bases and J 8 bases; nucleotides not matched to a gene: 12. In germline, CDR1 is LNHDA, CDR2 SQIVND (reference sequence). This CDR3 has 15 amino acids. The CDR3 DNA follows: TGTGCCAGTAAAGCAGCGGGAGGTAAAACAGATGAGCAGTTCTTC. Translation: CASKAAGGKTDEQFF.

This clone has just a few counts. The DNA for the CDR3 is TGTGCCAGCAGTAAGGAGGGGGAGCTGTTTTTT. It specifies CASSKEGELFF. The chain joins TRBV12-3 or TRBV12-4 to TRBJ2-2; D is ambiguous. CDR3 length equals 11 residues. The V gene lost 5 bases and the J gene lost 8 bases, with 6 bases spanning the gap.

The V and J genes are TRBV28 and TRBJ2-7; weak D call: TRBD1 (6 bases). Germline V CDR1 and CDR2: MDHEN, SYDVKM. The germline V and J ends were trimmed by 7 bases and 1 base, with 17 bases remaining between them. CDR3 length equals 15 residues. The CDR3 loop is CASNIGQSFSYEQYF. The CDR3 nucleotides read TGTGCCAGCAACATTGGACAGAGTTTTTCCTACGAGCAGTACTTC.

The rearrangement links TRBV5-1 to TRBJ2-3, with D hard to call. This CDR3 is built from 14 residues. Germline V lookup: CDR1 SGHRS, CDR2 YFSETQ. Trimming pared 1 base from V and 2 bases from J, leaving 8 bases between. The chain's CDR3 is CASSLRGLTDTQYF. CDR3 in DNA: TGCGCCAGCAGCTTGCGAGGCCTCACAGATACGCAGTATTTT.

V gene TRBV29-1 combines with J gene TRBJ1-5, with 9 nucleotides matching TRBD1. The CDR3 is 13 residues long. Per the germline V gene, CDR1 is SQVTM and CDR2 is ANQGSEA. The J segment lost 8 bases and the V segment lost 7 bases, leaving 9 bases of the junction unmatched. The CDR3 is CSALTGGGEPQHF. The CDR3 DNA sequence: TGCAGCGCCCTGACAGGGGGAGGGGAGCCCCAGCATTTT.

This chain joins TRBV5-1 and TRBJ1-3, with TRBD1 as a possible D gene (6 bases). The V gene's germline CDR1 is SGHRS and CDR2 YFSETQ. Trimming left V 1 base short and J 0 bases short, with 14 bases between. The CDR3 is 17 amino acids. In DNA form, the CDR3 reads TGCGCCAGCAGCTTGATGGACAGAGGAAACTCTGGAAACACCATATATTTT. Its translation: CASSLMDRGNSGNTIYF.

This clone was counted between two and nine times. The chain links TRBV2 to TRBJ1-2, with 7 nucleotides matching TRBD1. Trimming cost V 6 bases and J 8 bases; bases outside gene matches: 12. The germline V gene has CDR1 SNHLY and CDR2 FYNNEI. There are 14 residues in the CDR3. In nucleotides, the CDR3 is TGTGCCAGCAGGGACCAACAGGGGATTGGAGGCTACACCTTC. Translated, it gives CASRDQQGIGGYTF. Combining the CDR3 with reference TRBV2 and TRBJ1-2 gives the whole variable domain EPEVTQTPSHQVTQMGQEVILRCVPISNHLYFYWYRQILGQKVEFLVSFYNNEISEKSEIFDDQFSVERPDGSNFTLKIRSTKLEDSAMYFCASRDQQGIGGYTFGSGTRLTVV.